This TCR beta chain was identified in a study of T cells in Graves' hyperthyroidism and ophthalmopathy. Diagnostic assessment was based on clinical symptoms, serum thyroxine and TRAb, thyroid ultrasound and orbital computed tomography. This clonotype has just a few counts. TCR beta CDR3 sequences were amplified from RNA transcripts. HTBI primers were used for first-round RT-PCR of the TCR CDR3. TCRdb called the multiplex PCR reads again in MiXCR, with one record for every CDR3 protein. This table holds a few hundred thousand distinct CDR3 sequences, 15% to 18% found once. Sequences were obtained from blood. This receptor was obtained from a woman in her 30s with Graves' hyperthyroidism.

The chain's CDR3 is CAWSHRRGFNYGYTF. The CDR3 DNA reads TGTGCCTGGAGTCACCGCAGGGGGTTCAACTATGGCTACACCTTC. The V call is TRBV30, the J call TRBJ1-2, with 7 bases matching TRBD1. CDR3 length: 15 residues. Germline values: CDR1 GTSNPN, CDR2 SVGIG (reference sequence). The ends lost 2 bases at V and 2 bases at J; junction bases unmatched: 8.